The text below deals with one T cell receptor beta chain. What it binds is not known. The CDR3 runs 17 residues. V lost 8 bases to trimming and J lost 2 bases; unmatched junction nucleotides: 12. Germline V gene lookup returns CDR1 GTSNPN and CDR2 SVGIG (reference sequence). The source of the sample is a study of post-analysis software for immune sequencing data. Study details: Disease trajectories encompassed relapsing-remitting, secondary progressive and progressive-relapsing multiple sclerosis.

Libraries were made from TCR beta cDNA, and they carried unique molecular identifiers. MiXCR, run by TCRdb on the PCR reads, gives a single entry per CDR3 protein. There are roughly 670,000 distinct CDR3 sequences in the sample; approximately 60% occur only once, and around 10% lies in the top ten. Study-level points and caveats: Patients showed TRBV5-6, TRBV5-1 and TRBV20-1 among four to six TRBV segments more frequent than in controls. Those samples that were prepared in the same batch co-clustered strongly by F measure. Significantly lower normalized Chao1 diversity was seen in multiple sclerosis patients than in controls.

The chain has TRBV30 and TRBJ2-5, with TRBD2 matching over 15 bases. The source material was blood. This clonotype originated in a girl aged 2-10 years with multiple sclerosis. CDR3 coding DNA: TGTGCCACCACCATGCCCGGGACTAGCGGGAGGCAAGAGACCCAGTACTTC. Translating it yields CATTMPGTSGRQETQYF.